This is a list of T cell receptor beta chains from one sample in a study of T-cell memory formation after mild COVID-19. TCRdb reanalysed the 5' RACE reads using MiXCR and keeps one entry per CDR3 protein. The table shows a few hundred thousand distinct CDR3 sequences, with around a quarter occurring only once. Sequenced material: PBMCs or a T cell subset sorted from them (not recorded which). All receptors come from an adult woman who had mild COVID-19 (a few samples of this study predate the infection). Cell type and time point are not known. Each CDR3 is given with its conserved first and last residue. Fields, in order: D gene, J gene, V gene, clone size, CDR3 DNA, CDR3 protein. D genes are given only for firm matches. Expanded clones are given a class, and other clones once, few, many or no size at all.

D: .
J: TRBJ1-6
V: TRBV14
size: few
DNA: TGTGCCAGCAGTCCTCCCGGCAGGGATGACTCACCCCTCCACTTT
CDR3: CASSPPGRDDSPLHF

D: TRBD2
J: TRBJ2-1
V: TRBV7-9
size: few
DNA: TGTGCCAGCAGCCTTAGCGGGGTTGCGAATGAGCAGTTCTTC
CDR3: CASSLSGVANEQFF

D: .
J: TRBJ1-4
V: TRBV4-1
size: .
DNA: TGCGCCAGCAGCCCCGCCGGTTCACCCGAAAAACTGTTTTTT
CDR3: CASSPAGSPEKLFF

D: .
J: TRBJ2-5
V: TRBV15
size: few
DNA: TGTGCCACCAGCAGAGACAATTTCTCAGGGGTTTGGGGCCAAGAGACCCAGTACTTC
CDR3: CATSRDNFSGVWGQETQYF

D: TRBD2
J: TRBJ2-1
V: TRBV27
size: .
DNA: TGTGCCAGCAACTTACTAGCGGGGGGGTTCGATGAGCAGTTCTTC
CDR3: CASNLLAGGFDEQFF

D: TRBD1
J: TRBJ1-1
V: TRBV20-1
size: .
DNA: TGCAGTGCCGTCGGGACAGGGGGATACACTGAAGCTTTCTTT
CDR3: CSAVGTGGYTEAFF

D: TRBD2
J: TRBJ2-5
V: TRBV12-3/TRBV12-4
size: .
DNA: TGTGCCAGCAGTTTGTTCGTGGGAGGGGAGACCCAGTACTTC
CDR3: CASSLFVGGETQYF

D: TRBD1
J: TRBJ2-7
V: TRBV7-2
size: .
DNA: TGTGCCAGCAGCTTCGGGACAGGGACGGACTACGAGCAGTACTTC
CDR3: CASSFGTGTDYEQYF

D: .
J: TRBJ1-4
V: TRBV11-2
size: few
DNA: TGTGCCAGCAGCTTAGTAGGGCCGGAAAAACTGTTTTTT
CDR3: CASSLVGPEKLFF

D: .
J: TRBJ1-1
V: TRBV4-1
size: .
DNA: TGCGCCAGCAGCCATGGCGGCAGTGAACCTTTCTTT
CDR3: CASSHGGSEPFF

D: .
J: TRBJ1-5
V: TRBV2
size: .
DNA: TGTGCCAGCAGTGACAGGGTGGGCAATCAGCCCCAGCATTTT
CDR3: CASSDRVGNQPQHF

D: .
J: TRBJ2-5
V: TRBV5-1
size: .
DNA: TGCGCCAGCAGCTTGGCTGGGGGCAGGGTTGAGACCCAGTACTTC
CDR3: CASSLAGGRVETQYF

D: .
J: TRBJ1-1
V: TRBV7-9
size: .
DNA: TGTGCCAGCAGCTTACCCGGGATTAACACTGAAGCTTTCTTT
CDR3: CASSLPGINTEAFF

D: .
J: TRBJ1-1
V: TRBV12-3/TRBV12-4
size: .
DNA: TGTGCCAGCAGTTTGATCGCAGGGAACACTGAAGCTTTCTTT
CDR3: CASSLIAGNTEAFF

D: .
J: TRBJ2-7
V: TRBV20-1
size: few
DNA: TGCAGTGCCACGAGCCCAGCTGGCTACGAGCAGTACTTC
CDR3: CSATSPAGYEQYF

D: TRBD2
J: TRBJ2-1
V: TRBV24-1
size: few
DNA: TGTGCCACCTCCCTCGGGACTAGCGGGAAAAATGAGCAGTTCTTC
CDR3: CATSLGTSGKNEQFF

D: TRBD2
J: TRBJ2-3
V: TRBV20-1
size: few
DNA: TGCAGTGCTAGCCCTCGGGCTAGCGGGAGAACAGATACGCAGTATTTT
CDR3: CSASPRASGRTDTQYF

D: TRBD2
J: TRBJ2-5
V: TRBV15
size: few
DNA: TGTGCCACCAGCAGAGAACTAGCGGGGGGTCCGTACCAAGAGACCCAGTACTTC
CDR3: CATSRELAGGPYQETQYF

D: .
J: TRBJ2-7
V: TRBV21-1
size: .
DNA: TGTGCCAGCAGCCAGCGGGACAGGGTGGAAGAGCAGTACTTC
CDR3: CASSQRDRVEEQYF

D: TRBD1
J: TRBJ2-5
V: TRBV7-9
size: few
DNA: TGTGCCAGCAGAACTACAGGGGGCCTCCAAGAGACCCAGTACTTC
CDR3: CASRTTGGLQETQYF

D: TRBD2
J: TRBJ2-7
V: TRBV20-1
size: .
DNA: TGCAGTGCTAGAGTCGACGAGCGGGGATACTACGAGCAGTACTTC
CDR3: CSARVDERGYYEQYF

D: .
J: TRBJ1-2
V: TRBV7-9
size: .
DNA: TGTGCCAGCACCACCGGCGGATTCAACTACACCTTC
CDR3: CASTTGGFNYTF

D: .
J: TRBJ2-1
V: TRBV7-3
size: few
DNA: TGTGCCAGCAGCTTGGACAAAGGGTACTACAATGAGCAGTTCTTC
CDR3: CASSLDKGYYNEQFF

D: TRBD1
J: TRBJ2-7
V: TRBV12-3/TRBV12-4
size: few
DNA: TGTGCCAGCAGTCCTCGGACAGGGGCCACCTACGAGCAGTACTTC
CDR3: CASSPRTGATYEQYF

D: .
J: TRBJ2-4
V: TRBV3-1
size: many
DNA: TGTGCCAGCAGCCAAGACGGTGGCGGTAAAAACATTCAGTACTTC
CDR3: CASSQDGGGKNIQYF

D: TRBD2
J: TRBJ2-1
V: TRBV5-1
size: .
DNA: TGCGCCAGCAGCTTTGCGGGGGGGGCGAGTGAGCAGTTCTTC
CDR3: CASSFAGGASEQFF

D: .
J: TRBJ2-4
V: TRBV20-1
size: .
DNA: TGCAGTGCTAGAGTTAGGGAAGGCATTCAGTACTTC
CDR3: CSARVREGIQYF

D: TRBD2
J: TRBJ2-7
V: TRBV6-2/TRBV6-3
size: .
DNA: TGTGCCAGCAGTTACGGAGGTAGCGGGAGCGTCGAGCAGTACTTC
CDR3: CASSYGGSGSVEQYF

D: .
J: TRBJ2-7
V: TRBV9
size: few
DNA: TGTGCCAGCAGCAAAGGAGGCAGGGGCTCCTACGAGCAGTACTTC
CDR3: CASSKGGRGSYEQYF

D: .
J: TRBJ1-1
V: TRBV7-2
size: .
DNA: TGTGCCAGCAGCTTATTATCCGGGATGGGGAACACTGAAGCTTTCTTT
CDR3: CASSLLSGMGNTEAFF

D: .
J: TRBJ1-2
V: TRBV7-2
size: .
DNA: TGTGCCAGCAGCTTAAGCCAGGGTCTCTATGGCTACACCTTC
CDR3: CASSLSQGLYGYTF

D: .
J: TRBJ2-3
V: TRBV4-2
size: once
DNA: TGTGCCAGCAGCCAAGATCCCCTCACAGATACGCAGTATTTT
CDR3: CASSQDPLTDTQYF

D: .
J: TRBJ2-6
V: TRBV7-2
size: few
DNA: TGTGCCAGCAGCCGGCCAGGGGGGGCCAACGTCCTGACTTTC
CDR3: CASSRPGGANVLTF

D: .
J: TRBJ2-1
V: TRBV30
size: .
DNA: TGTGCCTGGAGTGGGGTAGGGCGGGAAAGATACAATGAGCAGTTCTTC
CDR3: CAWSGVGRERYNEQFF

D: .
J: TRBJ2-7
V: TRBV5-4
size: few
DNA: TGTGCCAGCAGCTTGGAGGTACGGGGCGAGCAGTACTTC
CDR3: CASSLEVRGEQYF

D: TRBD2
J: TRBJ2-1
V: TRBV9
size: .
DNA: TGTGCCAGCAGCTTGTTGGGGACTAGCGGCTACAATGAGCAGTTCTTC
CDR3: CASSLLGTSGYNEQFF

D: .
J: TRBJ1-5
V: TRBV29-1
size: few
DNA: TGCAGCGCCCTCCCGGACAGTGGCAATCAGCCCCAGCATTTT
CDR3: CSALPDSGNQPQHF

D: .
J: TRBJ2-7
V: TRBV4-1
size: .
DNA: TGCGCCAGCAGCCGGACAGACAGATACGAGCAGTACTTC
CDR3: CASSRTDRYEQYF

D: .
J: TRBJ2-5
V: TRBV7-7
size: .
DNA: TGTGCTAGCGGAGGGGGCTACCAAGAGACCCAGTACTTC
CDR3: CASGGGYQETQYF

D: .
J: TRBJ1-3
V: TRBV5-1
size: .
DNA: TGCGCCAGCAGCTTTGATATCTCTGGCAGGCTAGACTCTGGAAACACCATATATTTT
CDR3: CASSFDISGRLDSGNTIYF

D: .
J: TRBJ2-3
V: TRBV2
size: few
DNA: TGTGCCAGCACCGTAGGAACTTGGTCCGATACGCAGTATTTT
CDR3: CASTVGTWSDTQYF

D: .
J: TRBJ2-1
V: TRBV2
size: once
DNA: TGTGCCAGCAGGATACAGGAAAATGAGCAGTTCTTC
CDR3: CASRIQENEQFF

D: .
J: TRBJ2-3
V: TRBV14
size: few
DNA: TGTGCCAGCAGCCAAGATCGGGGGACTCCTAACACAGATACGCAGTATTTT
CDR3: CASSQDRGTPNTDTQYF

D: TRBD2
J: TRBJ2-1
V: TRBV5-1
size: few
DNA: TGCGCCAGCAGATCTGGACTAGCGGTCTACAATGAGCAGTTCTTC
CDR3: CASRSGLAVYNEQFF

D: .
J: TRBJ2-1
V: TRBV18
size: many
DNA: TGTGCCAGCTCACCACCGACAGGAGGGGCCTACAATGAGCAGTTCTTC
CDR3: CASSPPTGGAYNEQFF

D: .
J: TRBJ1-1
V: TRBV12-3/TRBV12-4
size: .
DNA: TGTGCCAGCAGTTTAGCGCCAACAAGTCTTGAAGCTTTCTTT
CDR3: CASSLAPTSLEAFF

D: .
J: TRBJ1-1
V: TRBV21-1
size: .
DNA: TGTGCCAGCAGGGGACACTCTGAAGCTTTCTTT
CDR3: CASRGHSEAFF

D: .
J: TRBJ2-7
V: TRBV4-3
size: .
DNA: TGCGCCAGCAGCCCTGGCGAAGGGAGGAGGGGGATACAATGGCGCATAGCCTACGAGCAGTACTTC
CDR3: CASSPGEGRRGIQWRIAYEQYF

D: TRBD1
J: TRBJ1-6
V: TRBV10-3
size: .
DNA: TGTGCCATCAGTGAGTCCGGACAGGTTTCCTCACCCCTCCACTTT
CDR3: CAISESGQVSSPLHF

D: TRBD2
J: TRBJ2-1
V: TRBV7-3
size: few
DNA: TGTGCCAGCAGCTTAAGCGGGGGGGCCCACAATGAGCAGTTCTTC
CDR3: CASSLSGGAHNEQFF

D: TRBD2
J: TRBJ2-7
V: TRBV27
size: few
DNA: TGTGCCAGCAGTTTACGGGGGGGTCTTGGCTACGAGCAGTACTTC
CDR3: CASSLRGGLGYEQYF

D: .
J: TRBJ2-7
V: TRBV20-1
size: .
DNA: TGCAGTGCTAGAGATGGAAAGGGAGCCTACGAGCAGTACTTC
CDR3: CSARDGKGAYEQYF

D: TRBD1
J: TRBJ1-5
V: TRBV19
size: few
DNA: TGTGCCAGTAGCGGGACAGGTATTAGCAATCAGCCCCAGCATTTT
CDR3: CASSGTGISNQPQHF

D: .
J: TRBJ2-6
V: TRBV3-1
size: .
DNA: TGTGCCAGCAGCCAGCTGGCTGGGGCCAACGTCCTGACTTTC
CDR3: CASSQLAGANVLTF